The 18 T cell receptor beta chains below were found in one sample sequenced in a study of human T cells and chemical hapten exposure. Stated time point: patch test 1, 2 weeks after DPC sensitization. As to treatment: therapeutic diphenylcyclopropenone sensitization with weekly scalp DPC. From the RACE reads, TCRdb called clonotypes with MiXCR, one entry per CDR3 protein. The data show 150,000 to 200,000 distinct CDR3 sequences, approximately 20% seen once. The starting material was whole blood, obtained in connection with sensitization to the hapten diphenylcyclopropenone (DPC). These receptors were obtained from a woman in her forties or fifties with alopecia areata. Some clones in this sample may be carry-over from other donors' samples.

The chain couples TRBV29-1 to TRBJ1-1; 7 bases match TRBD1. Germline V gives CDR1 SQVTM, CDR2 ANQGSEA. Trimming cost V 0 bases and J 8 bases; bases outside gene matches: 6. The CDR3 runs 13 residues. CDR3 protein: CSVEDGQALEAFF. The CDR3 nucleotides read TGCAGCGTTGAAGACGGACAGGCCCTAGAAGCTTTCTTT.

The rearrangement uses TRBV6-6 and TRBJ2-3; 13 bases agree with TRBD2. Losses at the gene ends were 8 bases for V and 4 bases for J; bases not matched to a gene: 3. The CDR3 is made up of 14 amino acids. Germline V lookup: CDR1 MNHNY, CDR2 SVGAGI (reference sequence). CDR3 nucleotides: TGTGCCAGCGGGACTAGCGGGATGGCAGATACGCAGTATTTT. Protein: CASGTSGMADTQYF.

The chain carries TRBV27 and TRBJ2-1, with 10 bases that match TRBD2. This CDR3 is built from 14 residues. J was trimmed by 8 bases and V by 8 bases; bases with no gene match: 9. Germline V CDR1 and CDR2: MNHEY, SMNVEV (reference sequence). CDR3 region: CASGLAGVFYEQFF. The CDR3, as DNA: TGTGCCAGCGGTCTAGCGGGAGTATTCTATGAGCAGTTCTTC.

This clonotype was found once. This chain joins TRBV5-1 and TRBJ2-1, with 14 bases fitting TRBD2. Germline V gene lookup returns CDR1 SGHRS and CDR2 YFSETQ. Trimming cost V 4 bases and J 6 bases; bases outside gene matches: 6. The CDR3 spans 16 residues. Written as DNA, the CDR3 is TGCGCCAGCAGCCCGGGGGGGACTAGCGGGGGCAATGAGCAGTTCTTC. This sequence encodes CASSPGGTSGGNEQFF.

The chain links TRBV7-8 to TRBJ1-3; tentative D call: TRBD1 (6 bases). The CDR3 length is 16 residues. Between the trimmed V and J ends, which lost 7 bases and 8 bases, there was a span of 24 bases. From germline, CDR1 is SGHVS and CDR2 FQNEAQ. The CDR3 loop reads CASTIRFGGLGDTIYF. DNA of the CDR3: TGTGCCAGCACCATCCGGTTTGGGGGGCTAGGAGACACCATATATTTT. The variable domain in full, completed from reference TRBV7-8 and TRBJ1-3, reads GAGVSQSPRYKVAKRGQDVALRCDPISGHVSLFWYQQALGQGPEFLTYFQNEAQLDKSGLPSDRFFAERPEGSVSTLKIQRTQQEDSAVYLCASTIRFGGLGDTIYFGEGSWLTVV.

The gene calls are TRBV15 and TRBJ2-3; D is uncertain. V shed 1 base and J shed 4 bases, with 3 bases lying between them. Germline V gives CDR1 LNHNV, CDR2 YYDKDF (reference sequence). The CDR3 has 12 residues. CDR3 residues: CATSRVADTQYF. The CDR3 region has the DNA TGTGCCACCAGCAGAGTCGCAGATACGCAGTATTTT.

The chain links TRBV12-3 or TRBV12-4 to TRBJ2-1; D may correspond to TRBD1 or TRBD2 (6 bases each). The CDR3 loop spans 13 amino acids. Trimming shortened V by 5 bases and J by 10 bases, and 15 bases separated the two germline ends. CDR3 coding DNA: TGTGCCAGCAGTAGGTACGGGGGCGGGGAGCAGTTCTTC. This gives the protein CASSRYGGGEQFF.

The rearrangement uses TRBV7-2 and TRBJ2-1; unclear D gene. The CDR3 covers 13 residues. Germline lookup yields CDR1 SGHTA and CDR2 FQGNSA. V was cut by 3 bases and J by 10 bases, with 13 bases left in between. CDR3 in amino acids: CASSFSSTVEQFF. In DNA, the CDR3 is TGTGCCAGCAGCTTTTCCTCGACCGTCGAGCAGTTCTTC.

This clonotype was found a few times. The rearrangement links TRBV29-1 to TRBJ1-2; TRBD1 agrees at 12 bases. Germline CDR1 is SQVTM and CDR2 is ANQGSEA. V lost 1 base, J lost 7 bases, and 4 bases stayed unmatched. The CDR3 has 14 residues. This CDR3 is CSVEVGQGAGGYTF. The CDR3 DNA is TGCAGCGTTGAAGTGGGACAGGGGGCGGGTGGCTACACCTTC.

This clonotype was counted between two and nine times. The CDR3 bases are TGCAGCGTTGAAGATCCCAGGGATCCTAACTATGGCTACACCTTC. Protein: CSVEDPRDPNYGYTF. The genes are TRBV29-1 and TRBJ1-2, with a possible D match to TRBD1 (5 bases). Trimming removed 0 bases at V and 0 bases at J, with 11 bases between. This CDR3 comprises 15 residues. Per the germline V gene, CDR1 is SQVTM and CDR2 is ANQGSEA.

This clonotype has just a few counts. This chain links TRBV7-9 with TRBJ1-1; D is unresolved. The V end lost 6 bases, the J end lost 1 base, and 15 bases lay between the germline ends. There are 15 residues in the CDR3. Germline V gene sequence: CDR1 SEHNR, CDR2 FQNEAQ (reference sequence). Here the CDR3 reads CASRDLSGRNTEAFF. The CDR3 DNA reads as TGTGCCAGCAGGGATCTTTCCGGGAGGAACACTGAAGCTTTCTTT.

The V and J genes are TRBV29-1 and TRBJ1-1; D may be TRBD1 (5 bases). Germline CDR1 reads SQVTM; CDR2 reads ANQGSEA. V gave up 0 bases and J gave up 5 bases, with 10 bases separating them. The CDR3 is made up of 13 amino acids. CDR3 bases: TGCAGCGTTGAAGATCAAAGGGGAACTGAAGCTTTCTTT. Translating it yields CSVEDQRGTEAFF.

The V gene is TRBV20-1, the J gene TRBJ2-1, with 7 bases identical to TRBD2. CDR1 is DFQATT and CDR2 is SNEGSKA in the germline V gene (reference sequence). The CDR3 is made up of 14 amino acids. V shed 2 bases and J 7 bases; nucleotides not matched to a gene: 8. This CDR3 is CSARQTAGRNEQFF. DNA of the CDR3: TGCAGTGCTAGACAGACTGCCGGGAGGAATGAGCAGTTCTTC.

Only a few counts were recorded for this clonotype. The CDR3 region has the DNA TGTGCCAGCAGCCCCAGGGCAGGGAGGTACAATGAGCAGTTCTTC. This translates into CASSPRAGRYNEQFF. The chain links TRBV28 to TRBJ2-1, with a tentative D call TRBD2 (6 bases). V gave up 6 bases and J gave up 4 bases, with 16 bases separating them. CDR3 length: 15 residues. Germline CDR1 MDHEN, CDR2 SYDVKM.

At least ten counts were recorded for this clonotype. The gene calls are TRBV6-1 and TRBJ2-6; D unresolved. CDR1 is MNHNS, CDR2 SASEGT, per germline. V was trimmed by 4 bases and J by 0 bases, leaving 4 bases between them. CDR3 length equals 14 residues. CDR3 loop: CASSGLSGANVLTF. In DNA form, the CDR3 reads TGTGCCAGCAGTGGACTCTCTGGGGCCAACGTCCTGACTTTC.

The chain couples TRBV20-1 to TRBJ2-3; D gene ambiguous. Germline V gene lookup returns CDR1 DFQATT and CDR2 SNEGSKA (reference sequence). The CDR3 contains 12 residues. V dropped 6 bases and J dropped 4 bases, with 11 bases sitting between them. This chain's CDR3 is CSALFRADTQYF. The CDR3 coding sequence is TGCAGTGCCCTTTTTCGGGCAGATACGCAGTATTTT.

This clonotype was observed a handful of times. The chain uses TRBV29-1 and TRBJ2-5; TRBD2 matches at 10 bases. Germline-derived CDR1 and CDR2 are SQVTM and ANQGSEA. J lost 2 bases, V lost 4 bases, and 7 bases had no gene match. This CDR3 region has 15 residues. The CDR3: CSVASRTSGQETQYF. As DNA, the CDR3 is TGCAGCGTTGCGAGTAGGACTAGCGGACAAGAGACCCAGTACTTC.

The chain carries TRBV20-1 and TRBJ1-2; D remains ambiguous. This CDR3 spans 13 amino acids. Trimming took off 7 bases at V and 4 bases at J, with 16 bases between the two ends. Germline CDR1 and CDR2: DFQATT and SNEGSKA (reference sequence). The CDR3 DNA reads TGCAGTGTCCCACGGACGTCATTCTATGGCTACACCTTC. Its protein is CSVPRTSFYGYTF.